These 10 T cell receptor beta chains share one sample of origin, sequenced in a study of CD8 T cells in Susac syndrome. Random hexamers served to reverse transcribe roughly 0.45 to 1 ug RNA. One entry per CDR3 protein, called by TCRdb with MiXCR from the immunoSEQ multiplex PCR reads. The sample records 230,000 or so distinct CDR3 sequences, around 96% being singletons. The source material was CD4+ T cells from PBMCs. The receptors come from a human donor with multiple sclerosis.

The chain links TRBV30 to TRBJ2-1; 12 bases match TRBD2. Germline CDR1 GTSNPN, CDR2 SVGIG (reference sequence). This CDR3 comprises 15 residues. J was trimmed by 8 bases and V by 0 bases; bases with no gene match: 5. CDR3 residues: CAWSVRLAGEDEQFF. The CDR3 DNA follows: TGTGCCTGGAGTGTCCGACTAGCGGGAGAGGATGAGCAGTTCTTC.

This chain uses TRBV20-1 with TRBJ1-6; the D gene is possibly TRBD1 (6 bases). Germline values: CDR1 DFQATT, CDR2 SNEGSKA (reference sequence). The CDR3 covers 15 residues. V gave up 3 bases and J gave up 10 bases, with 19 bases separating them. CDR3 in DNA: TGCAGTGCTAGTTCCCGTACAGGGCTACGGTCACCCCTCCACTTT. Translated: CSASSRTGLRSPLHF.

CDR3: CAWSVLAGETGELFF. As DNA, the CDR3 is TGTGCCTGGAGTGTACTGGCAGGAGAAACCGGGGAGCTGTTTTTT. This chain uses TRBV30 with TRBJ2-2, with no clear D. This CDR3 comprises 15 residues. The germline V gene has CDR1 GTSNPN and CDR2 SVGIG (reference sequence). Trimming removed 0 bases from V and 5 bases from J, with 13 bases in between.

The chain combines TRBV7-2 with TRBJ2-7; 7 nucleotides align to TRBD2. Unmatched junction bases numbered 6, after V lost 0 bases and J lost 4 bases. Germline CDR1 is SGHTA and CDR2 is FQGNSA. The CDR3 covers 15 residues. CDR3 amino acids: CASSLAPGLQYEQYF. CDR3 in DNA: TGTGCCAGCAGCTTAGCTCCGGGACTACAATACGAGCAGTACTTC.

V and J are TRBV5-1 and TRBJ1-5; D may be TRBD1 (5 bases). Germline V gene data show CDR1 as SGHRS and CDR2 as YFSETQ. V lost 4 bases and J lost 2, with 10 bases in between. The CDR3 has 14 amino acids. The CDR3 spells CASSGGQGNQPQHF. CDR3 nucleotide sequence: TGCGCCAGCAGCGGAGGACAAGGCAATCAGCCCCAGCATTTT.

The J gene is TRBJ1-2, the V gene TRBV4-1, with 12 bases lining up with TRBD1. Germline trimming cut 5 bases from V and 7 bases from J; bases unmatched to any gene: 8. The CDR3 length is 15 residues. Germline CDR1 and CDR2: MGHRA and YSYEKL. The CDR3 region is CASSGRDRGRRGYTF. The CDR3 DNA sequence: TGCGCCAGCAGCGGGCGGGACAGGGGGCGGCGTGGCTACACCTTC.

V is TRBV29-1 and J is TRBJ2-1, with D possibly TRBD2 on 5 matching bases. The V end lost 4 bases, the J end lost 0 bases, and 16 bases lay between the germline ends. The germline V gene has CDR1 SQVTM and CDR2 ANQGSEA. This CDR3 contains 16 residues. Here the CDR3 reads CSVGLEGGRSYNEQFF. The CDR3 DNA reads TGCAGCGTTGGCTTAGAAGGAGGCCGCTCCTACAATGAGCAGTTCTTC.

The chain recombines TRBV7-9 with TRBJ1-4; possible D gene TRBD1, 6 bases. This CDR3 contains 14 residues. Germline CDR1 reads SEHNR; CDR2 reads FQNEAQ (reference sequence). Trimming took off 2 bases at V and 8 bases at J, with 12 bases between the two ends. The CDR3 protein is CASSLPGAAEKLFF. For the CDR3, the DNA is TGTGCCAGCAGCTTACCAGGGGCTGCGGAAAAACTGTTTTTT.

This clonotype was seen a single time. This chain joins TRBV24-1 and TRBJ2-1, with D hard to call. The germline CDR1 and CDR2 sequences are KGHDR and SFDVKD. The germline V and J ends were trimmed by 3 bases and 4 bases, with 9 bases remaining between them. The CDR3 consists of 14 residues. As DNA, the CDR3 is TGTGCCACCAGTGATGCCAGGAGTTACAATGAGCAGTTCTTC. Residues: CATSDARSYNEQFF.

This clonotype was seen only once. This rearrangement joins TRBV15 to TRBJ2-1; no definite D call. Germline V gene sequence: CDR1 LNHNV, CDR2 YYDKDF (reference sequence). Trimming stripped 4 bases from V and 5 bases from J, with 9 bases between. The CDR3 contains 13 residues. CDR3 amino acids: CATSTEPNNEQFF. CDR3 in DNA: TGTGCCACCAGCACAGAACCAAACAATGAGCAGTTCTTC.